These 5 T cell receptor beta chains came from one sample sequenced in a study of human T cells and chemical hapten exposure. Time point noted: pre-sensitization, week 0. This sample's treatment: therapeutic diphenylcyclopropenone sensitization with weekly scalp DPC. TCRdb re-analysed the RACE reads in MiXCR, keeping a single row per CDR3 protein. Seen here are under 100,000 distinct CDR3 sequences, 8.5% observed once, and the top ten hold 2% to 3%. The sample was whole blood, taken in connection with sensitization to the hapten diphenylcyclopropenone (DPC). These receptors were obtained from a middle-aged man with alopecia areata. Some clones in this sample may be carry-over from other donors' samples.

This clonotype appeared a few times. Here the CDR3 reads CASSLLQAPQETQYF. The CDR3 DNA sequence: TGTGCCAGCAGCTTATTACAGGCCCCCCAAGAGACCCAGTACTTC. This chain joins TRBV7-2 and TRBJ2-5, with D perhaps TRBD1 (5 bases). V lost 2 bases and J lost 1, with 11 bases in between. The germline V gene encodes CDR1 SGHTA and CDR2 FQGNSA. The CDR3 contains 15 residues. The variable domain in full, completed from reference TRBV7-2 and TRBJ2-5, reads GAGVSQSPSNKVTEKGKDVELRCDPISGHTALYWYRQSLGQGLEFLIYFQGNSAPDKSGLPSDRFSAERTGGSVSTLTIQRTQQEDSAVYLCASSLLQAPQETQYFGPGTRLLVL.

This clonotype has a count of ten or more. The V and J genes are TRBV29-1 and TRBJ2-3; D is possibly TRBD1 or TRBD2 (6 bases each). Germline V gene lookup returns CDR1 SQVTM and CDR2 ANQGSEA. Trimming left V 4 bases short and J 6 bases short, with 17 bases between. The CDR3 loop spans 14 amino acids. The CDR3 loop reads CSVGGPGAGDTQYF. CDR3 sequence (DNA): TGCAGCGTTGGGGGTCCGGGGGCAGGGGATACGCAGTATTTT.

The chain is built from TRBV6-5 and TRBJ2-3, with TRBD2 matching over 12 bases. CDR1 and CDR2 from the germline V gene are MNHEY and SVGAGI. V lost 0 bases, J lost 5 bases, and 9 bases stayed unmatched. The CDR3 contains 18 residues. The CDR3 DNA reads TGTGCCAGCAGTTACTCCCCTAGCGGGAGGGCCATCAAAGATACGCAGTATTTT. As protein: CASSYSPSGRAIKDTQYF.

The chain links TRBV5-1 to TRBJ2-5; the D is unclear. The germline V and J ends were trimmed by 1 base and 5 bases, with 9 bases remaining between them. Germline values: CDR1 SGHRS, CDR2 YFSETQ. There are 13 residues in the CDR3. DNA for the CDR3: TGCGCCAGCAGCTTGAACCAGAAGGAGACCCAGTACTTC. As protein: CASSLNQKETQYF.

This clonotype has just a few counts. The CDR3 here is CASSETTSGRFHEQYV. Here the CDR3 DNA reads TGTGCCAGCAGCGAAACTACTAGCGGGAGATTCCACGAGCAGTACGTC. V is TRBV6-4 and J is TRBJ2-7, with TRBD2 matching over 11 bases. Looked up from germline, CDR1 is MRHNA and CDR2 is SNTAGT. This CDR3 spans 16 amino acids. The V and J ends lost 6 bases and 5 bases, in that order; junction bases with no gene match: 12.